This TCR beta chain emerged from a study of cytomegalovirus exposure and HLA in healthy donors. General observations from the study: When analyzed later, a missense DCLRE1C variant was found to be linked to TCR beta V- and J-gene trimming.

V was pared by 2 bases and J by 3 bases, with 11 bases between. The CDR3 length is 15 residues. Germline V lookup: CDR1 SGHDT, CDR2 YYEEEE. Both 60 Vbeta primers and 13 Jbeta primers went into the PCR. Method: immunoSEQ multiplex PCR; TCRdb's copy keeps in-frame clones and lacks some. The specimen's table records about 79,000 clones. Notes on this clone: Its antigen is still unknown.

V usage is TRBV5-6 and J usage is TRBJ2-2; maybe TRBD2 (7 bases). Input material: PBMCs. The receptor was derived from a man younger than 45 in good health and CMV-seronegative. CDR3 protein: CASSFGGPYTGELFF. CDR3 DNA sequence: TGTGCCAGCAGCTTCGGGGGGCCTTACACCGGGGAGCTGTTTTTT.